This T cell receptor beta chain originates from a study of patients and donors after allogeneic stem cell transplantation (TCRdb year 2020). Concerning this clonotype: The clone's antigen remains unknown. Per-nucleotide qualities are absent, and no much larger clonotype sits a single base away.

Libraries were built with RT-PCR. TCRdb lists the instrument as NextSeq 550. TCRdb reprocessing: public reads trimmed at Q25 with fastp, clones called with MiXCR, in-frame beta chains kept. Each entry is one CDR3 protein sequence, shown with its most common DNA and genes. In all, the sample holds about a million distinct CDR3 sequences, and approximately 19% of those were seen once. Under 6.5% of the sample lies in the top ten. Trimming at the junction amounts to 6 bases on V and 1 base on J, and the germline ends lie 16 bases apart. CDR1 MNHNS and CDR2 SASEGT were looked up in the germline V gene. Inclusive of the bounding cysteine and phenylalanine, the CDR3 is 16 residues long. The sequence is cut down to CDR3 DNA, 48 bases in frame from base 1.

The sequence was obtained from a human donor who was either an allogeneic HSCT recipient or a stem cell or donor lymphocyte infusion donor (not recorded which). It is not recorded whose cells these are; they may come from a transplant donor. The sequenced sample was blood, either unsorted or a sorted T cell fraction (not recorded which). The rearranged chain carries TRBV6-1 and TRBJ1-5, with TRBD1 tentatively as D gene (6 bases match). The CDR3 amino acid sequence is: CASRSGRGGSNQPQHF. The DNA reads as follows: TGTGCCAGCAGATCGGGCAGGGGAGGGAGCAATCAGCCCCAGCATTTT.